Presented here are 8 T cell receptor beta chains from one specimen sequenced in a study of spatial heterogeneity in lung cancer. TCRdb re-called the 5' RACE reads with MiXCR, one entry per CDR3 protein. The data hold some 120,000 distinct CDR3 sequences, with 12% observed a single time. The time point: blood at routine non-recurrence follow-up after resection. Unsorted whole RNA from tumor, nontumor lung or frozen PBMC underwent sequencing. The source was PBMCs, collected at follow-up. Receptors were obtained from a male donor with early-stage non-small cell lung cancer.

This clonotype was observed a handful of times. The chain is built from TRBV5-5 and TRBJ2-5, with 11 bases identical to TRBD2. The V segment lost 2 bases and the J segment 5 bases; nucleotides outside the gene matches: 5. Germline assignment: CDR1 SGHKS and CDR2 YYEKEE (reference sequence). CDR3 length equals 15 residues. In DNA form, the CDR3 reads TGTGCCAGCAGCTTCGGGACTAGCGGACCGGAGACCCAGTACTTC. Translation gives CASSFGTSGPETQYF. The variable domain in full, completed from reference TRBV5-5 and TRBJ2-5, reads DAGVTQSPTHLIKTRGQQVTLRCSPISGHKSVSWYQQVLGQGPQFIFQYYEKEERGRGNFPDRFSARQFPNYSSELNVNALLLGDSALYLCASSFGTSGPETQYFGPGTRLLVL.

The genes are TRBV30 and TRBJ2-3, with 7 bases aligning to TRBD2. V shed 0 bases and J 3 bases; nucleotides not matched to a gene: 6. Germline CDR1 is GTSNPN and CDR2 is SVGIG (reference sequence). The CDR3 is 15 amino acids. The CDR3 nucleotides are TGTGCCTGGAGTGTAGGGAGGGGAATGACAGATACGCAGTATTTT. Protein sequence: CAWSVGRGMTDTQYF.

The chain links TRBV5-1 to TRBJ2-6; TRBD2 matches 7 bases. V lost 4 bases to trimming and J lost 1 base; unmatched junction nucleotides: 11. Germline CDR1 reads SGHRS; CDR2 reads YFSETQ. The CDR3 sequence is 18 residues long. The CDR3 spells CASSRQSGGLSGANVLTF. CDR3 in DNA: TGCGCCAGCAGCCGCCAGTCGGGAGGTTTGTCTGGGGCCAACGTCCTGACTTTC.

V gene TRBV6-5 combines with J gene TRBJ2-1; the match to TRBD1 covers 9 bases. V trimming: 4 bases; J trimming: 7 bases; junction bases outside the gene matches: 11. CDR1 is MNHEY and CDR2 is SVGAGI in the germline V gene. CDR3 size: 16 residues. The CDR3 bases are TGTGCCAGCAGTTCTCCCCCTAGGACAGGGGTGAATGAGCAGTTCTTC. It codes for CASSSPPRTGVNEQFF.

This clonotype appeared many times. The chain's CDR3 is CASSQDVGASYNSPLHF. DNA of the CDR3: TGCGCCAGCAGCCAAGATGTGGGAGCCTCCTATAATTCACCCCTCCACTTT. V and J are TRBV4-3 and TRBJ1-6, with D uncertain. The CDR3 covers 17 residues. V lost 0 bases and J 0 bases, leaving 9 bases between the germline ends. Germline loops: CDR1 LGHNA, CDR2 YSLEER.

This clonotype was seen a few times. The V and J genes are TRBV12-3 or TRBV12-4 and TRBJ1-3; the D gene is possibly TRBD1 (6 bases). V lost 6 bases, J lost 0 bases, and 15 bases lay in between. This CDR3 has 16 amino acids. CDR3 coding DNA: TGTGCCAGCAGACCTGGGGGGCTGAGCTCTGGAAACACCATATATTTT. Translating gives CASRPGGLSSGNTIYF.

The table lists this clonotype with a few counts. This chain uses TRBV10-3 with TRBJ1-6, with TRBD1 identical over 11 bases. In germline, CDR1 is ENHRY, CDR2 SYGVKD. V was clipped by 6 bases and J by 9 bases; unmatched bases: 1. CDR3 length: 13 amino acids. As DNA, the CDR3 is TGTGCCATCAGAGGACAGGGGGCTTCACCCCTCCACTTT. It encodes CAIRGQGASPLHF.

This clonotype was recorded at least ten times. The J gene is TRBJ2-1, the V gene TRBV28, with D possibly called TRBD1 or TRBD2 (6 bases each). CDR3 length: 16 amino acids. V was clipped by 2 bases and J by 2 bases, with 13 bases between them. The germline V gene has CDR1 MDHEN and CDR2 SYDVKM. The CDR3 sequence: CASSLGGTQAYNEQFF. In DNA form, the CDR3 reads TGTGCCAGCAGTTTAGGCGGGACACAAGCCTACAATGAGCAGTTCTTC.